This T cell receptor beta chain originates from a study of response to subunit inactivated influenza vaccine. Trimming cost V 2 bases and J 5 bases, with 10 bases left between them. Germline V gene data show CDR1 as SEHNR and CDR2 as FQNEAQ (reference sequence). The CDR3 loop spans 14 amino acids. Each CDR3 protein is one row after TCRdb ran MiXCR on the RT-PCR reads. The sample records about 650,000 distinct CDR3 sequences, around 15% being singletons. This rearrangement joins TRBV7-9 to TRBJ2-1; D is unresolved. The material sequenced was PBMCs from blood, taken approximately 15 days before vaccination. This TCR was recovered from a man in his fifties who received an inactivated influenza vaccine. In DNA, the CDR3 is TGTGCCAGCAGCTTAACCGGAATAAACAATGAGCAGTTCTTC. Protein: CASSLTGINNEQFF.